One sample yielded the 21 T cell receptor beta chains listed below, sequenced in a study of high-grade serous ovarian cancer treatment subgroups. Tumor samples were taken before definitive surgery or chemotherapy. Produced via immunoSEQ multiplex PCR; TCRdb's table is partial and in-frame only. The sample yields under 15,000 clones, about nine tenths seen once. Sequenced input: tumor tissue. The receptor source for this set is a human donor with high-grade serous ovarian cancer.

The chain couples TRBV7-9 to TRBJ2-1, with 8 bases matching TRBD2. The CDR3 totals 15 residues. CDR1 is SEHNR and CDR2 is FQNEAQ in the germline V gene (reference sequence). V lost 6 bases to trimming and J lost 7 bases; unmatched junction nucleotides: 11. CDR3 nucleotide sequence: TGTGCCAGCAGTCGGACTAGCCTACCGGGTAATGAGCAGTTCTTC. Protein sequence: CASSRTSLPGNEQFF.

This sequence joins TRBV13 and TRBJ2-3, with 7 bases that match TRBD1. The germline V gene encodes CDR1 PRHDT and CDR2 FYEKMQ (reference sequence). J was trimmed by 3 bases and V by 5 bases; bases with no gene match: 8. The CDR3 runs to 15 residues. The CDR3 sequence: CASSPRQGRTDTQYF. CDR3 bases: TGTGCCAGCAGCCCTAGACAGGGTAGGACAGATACGCAGTATTTT.

This sequence joins TRBV28 and TRBJ1-2, with D tentatively TRBD1 (5 bases). The CDR3 extends over 16 amino acids. The ends were cut back, 5 bases at V and 0 bases at J, with 16 bases in the middle. Germline V gene lookup returns CDR1 MDHEN and CDR2 SYDVKM. The CDR3 DNA follows: TGTGCCAGCAGTACCGGGGGAGCCAGTACTAACTATGGCTACACCTTC. Its protein product is CASSTGGASTNYGYTF.

This clone was detected only once. This chain connects TRBV5-5 to TRBJ2-7; 15 bases map to TRBD2. The CDR3 runs 17 residues. Germline CDR1 SGHKS, CDR2 YYEKEE (reference sequence). V lost 4 bases and J lost 0; bases outside the gene matches: 5. The chain's CDR3 is CASSPRTSGGVSYEQYF. In DNA form, the CDR3 reads TGTGCCAGCAGCCCTCGGACTAGCGGGGGGGTCTCCTACGAGCAGTACTTC.

The rearrangement joins TRBV2 to TRBJ1-1; D remains unclear. Germline CDR1 SNHLY, CDR2 FYNNEI. Trimming left V 8 bases short and J 11 bases short, with 15 bases between. The CDR3 runs to 11 residues. The CDR3 protein is CASGYNSWAFF. CDR3 DNA sequence: TGTGCCAGCGGATACAACTCCTGGGCTTTCTTT. Using reference TRBV2 and TRBJ1-1 for the parts outside the CDR3, the full variable domain is EPEVTQTPSHQVTQMGQEVILRCVPISNHLYFYWYRQILGQKVEFLVSFYNNEISEKSEIFDDQFSVERPDGSNFTLKIRSTKLEDSAMYFCASGYNSWAFFGQGTRLTVV.

The V gene is TRBV7-9, the J gene TRBJ1-2, with 7 bases identical to TRBD1. Germline V lookup: CDR1 SEHNR, CDR2 FQNEAQ (reference sequence). V was clipped by 1 base and J by 5 bases; unmatched bases: 4. There are 14 residues in the CDR3. Written as DNA, the CDR3 is TGTGCCAGCAGCTTAGTGACAGGGAAATATGGCTACACCTTC. It codes for CASSLVTGKYGYTF.

The V gene is TRBV27, the J gene TRBJ1-1, with D uncertain. The CDR3 totals 13 residues. The germline CDR1 and CDR2 sequences are MNHEY and SMNVEV (reference sequence). Trimming took 4 bases from V and 1 from J, leaving 7 bases between them. CDR3 coding DNA: TGTGCCAGCAGTTATCGGGAGAACACTGAAGCTTTCTTT. This sequence encodes CASSYRENTEAFF.

The rearrangement links TRBV5-1 to TRBJ2-3, with TRBD2 identical over 11 bases. V was clipped by 2 bases and J by 2 bases; unmatched bases: 10. Germline V gene data show CDR1 as SGHRS and CDR2 as YFSETQ. The CDR3 has 18 residues. The CDR3: CASSFTSRSGRATDTQYF. The CDR3 nucleotides are TGCGCCAGCAGCTTCACTTCCCGTAGCGGGAGGGCCACAGATACGCAGTATTTT.

The rearrangement uses TRBV5-1 and TRBJ2-7; the D call may be TRBD1 or TRBD2 (5 bases each). The CDR3 runs to 13 residues. Trimming shortened V by 6 bases and J by 4 bases, and 14 bases separated the two germline ends. The germline V gene has CDR1 SGHRS and CDR2 YFSETQ. In DNA, the CDR3 is TGCGCCAGCAAGCGGCAGGGTTCATACGAGCAGTACTTC. It is translated as CASKRQGSYEQYF.

The chain is built from TRBV25-1 and TRBJ1-2; 8 nucleotides match TRBD1. With V trimmed by 8 bases and J by 1 base, 3 bases remained unmatched. Germline V CDR1 and CDR2: MGHDK, SYGVNS. This CDR3 spans 13 amino acids. The CDR3 loop reads CASRDRSNYGYTF. The CDR3 DNA is TGTGCCAGCCGGGACAGGAGTAACTATGGCTACACCTTC.

This clone was picked up a small number of times. The chain combines TRBV11-2 with TRBJ1-1; D remains ambiguous. V was clipped by 5 bases and J by 10 bases, with 11 bases between them. The CDR3 totals 11 residues. The germline gives CDR1 SGHAT, CDR2 FQNNGV. In DNA form, the CDR3 reads TGTGCCAGCAGCCTAGGGCAGCGAGCTTTCTTT. Its translation is CASSLGQRAFF.

With regard to this clone: The same CDR3 also results from other DNA sequences found in this sample. The gene calls are TRBV4-1 and TRBJ1-3; D is perhaps TRBD1 (5 bases). The CDR3 is 15 residues long. Germline values: CDR1 MGHRA, CDR2 YSYEKL. Trimming took off 5 bases at V and 3 bases at J, with 14 bases between the two ends. The CDR3 DNA follows: TGCGCCAGCAGCTCCCAAATGCAGGGTGGAAACACCATATATTTT. This gives the protein CASSSQMQGGNTIYF.

V usage is TRBV7-3 and J usage is TRBJ2-1; TRBD2 agrees at 14 bases. Germline CDR1 reads SGHTA; CDR2 reads FQGTGA. This CDR3 spans 16 amino acids. The junction had 7 bases not matched to a gene; V was cut back by 6 bases and J by 6 bases. In DNA form, the CDR3 reads TGTGCCAGCAGGCCTTCGGGACTAGCGGGGGTCAATGAGCAGTTCTTC. This gives the protein CASRPSGLAGVNEQFF. Full variable domain (missing parts from reference TRBV7-3 and TRBJ2-1): GAGVSQTPSNKVTEKGKYVELRCDPISGHTALYWYRQSLGQGPEFLIYFQGTGAADDSGLPNDRFFAVRPEGSVSTLKIQRTERGDSAVYLCASRPSGLAGVNEQFFGPGTRLTVL.

V is TRBV30 and J is TRBJ1-4, with no clear D. This CDR3 has 13 residues. The V end was cut by 2 bases, the J end by 6 bases, with 10 bases between. The germline CDR1 and CDR2 sequences are GTSNPN and SVGIG (reference sequence). The CDR3 sequence: CAWSPREYEKLFF. The CDR3 bases are TGTGCCTGGAGTCCCCGGGAATATGAAAAACTGTTTTTT. The full variable domain, its missing parts supplied by reference TRBV30 and TRBJ1-4, is SQTIHQWPATLVQPVGSPLSLECTVEGTSNPNLYWYRQAAGRGLQLLFYSVGIGQISSEVPQNLSASRPQDRQFILSSKKLLLSDSGFYLCAWSPREYEKLFFGSGTQLSVL.

The rearrangement joins TRBV4-3 to TRBJ1-6; no reliable D call. This CDR3 has 13 residues. V was cut by 0 bases and J by 7 bases, with 4 bases left in between. Germline CDR1 LGHNA, CDR2 YSLEER. CDR3 loop: CASSQETNSPLHF. In DNA form, the CDR3 reads TGCGCCAGCAGCCAAGAAACGAATTCACCCCTCCACTTT.

The chain uses TRBV7-2 and TRBJ2-2, with D unresolved. Trimming took 0 bases from V and 4 from J, leaving 6 bases between them. Germline CDR1 reads SGHTA; CDR2 reads FQGNSA. This CDR3 is 14 amino acids long. The CDR3 reads CASSLAPSTGELFF. DNA of the CDR3: TGTGCCAGCAGCTTAGCGCCCTCCACCGGGGAGCTGTTTTTT.

J is TRBJ2-5 and V is TRBV14; D gene ambiguous. This CDR3 spans 14 amino acids. CDR1 and CDR2 (germline): SGHDN, FVKESK. V lost 0 bases and J 7 bases, leaving 12 bases between the germline ends. The CDR3 loop reads CASSQDPLVRTQYF. The CDR3 DNA follows: TGTGCCAGCAGCCAAGATCCCCTCGTCCGGACCCAGTACTTC.

The rearrangement links TRBV2 to TRBJ2-7; TRBD2 matches 12 bases. Germline loops: CDR1 SNHLY, CDR2 FYNNEI. Unmatched junction bases numbered 2, after V lost 5 bases and J lost 0 bases. There are 15 residues in the CDR3. The CDR3 loop is CASSSGLAGSYEQYF. The CDR3 region has the DNA TGTGCCAGCAGTTCGGGACTAGCGGGCTCCTACGAGCAGTACTTC. Filled out from reference TRBV2 and TRBJ2-7, the complete variable domain reads EPEVTQTPSHQVTQMGQEVILRCVPISNHLYFYWYRQILGQKVEFLVSFYNNEISEKSEIFDDQFSVERPDGSNFTLKIRSTKLEDSAMYFCASSSGLAGSYEQYFGPGTRLTVT.

This chain uses TRBV29-1 with TRBJ1-1, with TRBD1 identical over 7 bases. V lost 6 bases and J lost 5; bases outside the gene matches: 9. This CDR3 has 13 amino acids. CDR1 and CDR2 (germline): SQVTM, ANQGSEA. CDR3 DNA sequence: TGCAGCGTCACAGGGGCGGTAGAGACTGAAGCTTTCTTT. This sequence encodes CSVTGAVETEAFF. The full variable domain, rest sourced from reference TRBV29-1 and TRBJ1-1, is SAVISQKPSRDICQRGTSLTIQCQVDSQVTMMFWYRQQPGQSLTLIATANQGSEATYESGFVIDKFPISRPNLTFSTLTVSNMSPEDSSIYLCSVTGAVETEAFFGQGTRLTVV.

V gene TRBV5-5 combines with J gene TRBJ2-7; a weak D match, TRBD1 (6 bases). Germline lookup yields CDR1 SGHKS and CDR2 YYEKEE (reference sequence). CDR3 size: 15 residues. Trimming took 3 bases from V and 0 from J, leaving 13 bases between them. This chain's CDR3 is CASSWDTSRSYEQYF. The CDR3 DNA reads TGTGCCAGCAGCTGGGACACTTCCCGCTCCTACGAGCAGTACTTC.

V is TRBV11-2 and J is TRBJ2-7; perhaps TRBD1 as D (6 bases). CDR3 length: 15 residues. The V gene's germline CDR1 is SGHAT and CDR2 FQNNGV. Between the trimmed V and J ends, which lost 1 base and 3 bases, there was a span of 13 bases. The CDR3 DNA sequence: TGTGCCAGCAGCTTAGGAAGGACAGAAGTCTACGAGCAGTACTTC. Translation gives CASSLGRTEVYEQYF.